These 26 T cell receptor beta chains came from one sample sequenced in a study of identical twins. TCRdb reanalysed the 5' RACE reads using MiXCR and keeps one entry per CDR3 protein. The profile shows 450,000 or so distinct CDR3 sequences, less than 20% of them singletons. What was sequenced was naive T cells sorted from blood. These TCRs come from a man aged 50 to 60 in good health.

The V call is TRBV15, the J call TRBJ2-7; 11 bases line up with TRBD1. J lost 4 bases, V lost 1 base, and 6 bases had no gene match. This CDR3 region has 16 residues. Germline lookup yields CDR1 LNHNV and CDR2 YYDKDF (reference sequence). The CDR3 here is CATSRAGGQGVYEQYF. In DNA, the CDR3 is TGTGCCACCAGCAGAGCTGGGGGACAGGGGGTTTACGAGCAGTACTTC.

This clonotype was counted many times. The rearrangement joins TRBV20-1 to TRBJ2-7; no firm D call. The V and J ends lost 3 bases and 1 base respectively, with 7 bases between them. CDR1 DFQATT and CDR2 SNEGSKA come from the germline V gene (reference sequence). CDR3 length: 12 residues. The CDR3 DNA reads as TGCAGTGCTAGTGACCGTTCCTACGAGCAGTACTTC. Its protein product is CSASDRSYEQYF.

The table lists this clonotype with many counts. The chain has TRBV19 and TRBJ2-3; unclear D gene. The germline CDR1 and CDR2 sequences are LNHDA and SQIVND (reference sequence). This CDR3 is built from 13 residues. Trimming took off 3 bases at V and 0 bases at J, with 4 bases between the two ends. CDR3 sequence reads: CASSMFSTDTQYF. CDR3 sequence (DNA): TGTGCCAGTAGTATGTTTAGCACAGATACGCAGTATTTT.

This clonotype was counted a few times. The chain joins TRBV4-3 to TRBJ1-1, with D maybe TRBD1 (6 bases). The length of the CDR3 is 13 residues. CDR1 is LGHNA and CDR2 is YSLEER in the germline V gene. The V gene lost 4 bases and the J gene lost 6 bases, with 12 bases spanning the gap. The CDR3 here is CASSPGERAEAFF. Written as DNA, the CDR3 is TGCGCCAGCAGCCCAGGGGAGAGGGCTGAAGCTTTCTTT.

There are many counts of this clonotype. The chain has TRBV7-8 and TRBJ1-1; TRBD1 might be the D (5 bases). The CDR3 loop spans 16 amino acids. CDR1 is SGHVS, CDR2 FQNEAQ, per germline. Trimming cost V 4 bases and J 0 bases, with 15 bases left between them. CDR3 in DNA: TGTGCCAGCAGCTCTGACAGACACTTTATGAACACTGAAGCTTTCTTT. This encodes CASSSDRHFMNTEAFF.

This clonotype was found many times. This chain uses TRBV6-1 with TRBJ1-1; a possible D gene is TRBD1 (5 bases). V gave up 4 bases and J gave up 6 bases, with 18 bases separating them. Germline V gene data show CDR1 as MNHNS and CDR2 as SASEGT. The CDR3 runs 15 residues. CDR3 DNA sequence: TGTGCCAGCAGTGGGGGGACCACCCGAGCCCCTGAAGCTTTCTTT. Amino acid sequence: CASSGGTTRAPEAFF.

This clonotype was picked up many times. V gene TRBV7-8 combines with J gene TRBJ2-7, with D maybe TRBD2 (6 bases). The germline CDR1 and CDR2 sequences are SGHVS and FQNEAQ. Trimming took off 4 bases at V and 3 bases at J, with 16 bases between the two ends. The CDR3 contains 15 residues. The DNA for the CDR3 is TGTGCCAGCAGCTGGGGCCCGGGAGTGAGCTACGAGCAGTACTTC. It specifies CASSWGPGVSYEQYF.

This clonotype was detected only a few times. This chain joins TRBV4-3 and TRBJ2-3, with unresolved D. V gave up 0 bases and J gave up 0 bases, with 7 bases separating them. Germline V gene sequence: CDR1 LGHNA, CDR2 YSLEER. The CDR3 runs 15 residues. The CDR3 region is CASSQELGSTDTQYF. CDR3 bases: TGCGCCAGCAGCCAAGAGCTGGGCAGCACAGATACGCAGTATTTT.

The chain has TRBV29-1 and TRBJ2-3, with a possible D match to TRBD1 (6 bases). V lost 2 bases to trimming and J lost 6 bases, with 12 bases between them. CDR1 and CDR2 from the germline V gene are SQVTM and ANQGSEA. This CDR3 has 13 amino acids. For the CDR3, the DNA is TGCAGCGTTGAAATGGACAGCCGGGATACGCAGTATTTT. Its translation is CSVEMDSRDTQYF.

This clonotype has a handful of counts. The rearrangement joins TRBV20-1 to TRBJ1-4; D is ambiguous. V was trimmed by 3 bases and J by 5 bases, leaving 7 bases between them. The germline V gene encodes CDR1 DFQATT and CDR2 SNEGSKA (reference sequence). This CDR3 is 12 amino acids long. The CDR3 DNA reads TGCAGTGCTAGTAACAGCAATGAAAAACTGTTTTTT. Translated: CSASNSNEKLFF.

The chain links TRBV5-1 to TRBJ1-3; no reliable D call. Per the germline V gene, CDR1 is SGHRS and CDR2 is YFSETQ. CDR3 length: 13 residues. V shed 7 bases and J shed 3 bases, with 11 bases lying between them. In nucleotides, the CDR3 is TGCGCCAGCTCCCAAGGGTATGGAAACACCATATATTTT. Translation: CASSQGYGNTIYF.

The chain uses TRBV27 and TRBJ2-1; 11 bases fit TRBD2. The junction had 10 bases not matched to a gene; V was cut back by 6 bases and J by 6 bases. Germline assignment: CDR1 MNHEY and CDR2 SMNVEV (reference sequence). This CDR3 comprises 16 residues. CDR3 residues: CASRPLSGRASNEQFF. DNA for the CDR3: TGTGCCAGCAGGCCTCTTAGCGGGAGGGCCTCCAATGAGCAGTTCTTC.

This clonotype was seen a handful of times. The chain carries TRBV7-9 and TRBJ2-7; 8 bases match TRBD1. The germline CDR1 and CDR2 sequences are SEHNR and FQNEAQ (reference sequence). The CDR3 contains 15 residues. V was clipped by 6 bases and J by 1 base; unmatched bases: 8. The CDR3 loop reads CASRPSGQGSYEQYF. Written as DNA, the CDR3 is TGTGCCAGCAGGCCATCAGGACAGGGATCCTACGAGCAGTACTTC.

In this sample, this clonotype turned up many times. The gene calls are TRBV21-1 and TRBJ2-7; TRBD1, the table's D call, lacks a check against the DNA. TRBV21-1 is assigned pseudogene status. CDR3 length: 17 residues. CDR3 amino acids: CASSRQGARMSSYEQYF. CDR3 sequence (DNA): TGTGCCAGCAGCAGACAGGGGGCTAGGATGAGCTCCTACGAGCAGTACTTC.

This clonotype was seen a handful of times. The chain joins TRBV15 to TRBJ1-2; the D is unclear. Trimming removed 0 bases from V and 6 bases from J, with 14 bases in between. The germline CDR1 and CDR2 sequences are LNHNV and YYDKDF (reference sequence). The CDR3 length is 15 residues. CDR3 nucleotide sequence: TGTGCCACCAGCAGAGACCCTCGGCCGAGTAATGGCTACACCTTC. Protein product: CATSRDPRPSNGYTF. Complete variable domain (other parts from reference TRBV15 and TRBJ1-2): DAMVIQNPRYQVTQFGKPVTLSCSQTLNHNVMYWYQQKSSQAPKLLFHYYDKDFNNEADTPDNFQSRRPNTSFCFLDIRSPGLGDTAMYLCATSRDPRPSNGYTFGSGTRLTVV.

In the case of this clonotype: It may be a read error: a sequence one base away is much more abundant. The chain couples TRBV20-1 to TRBJ2-1; D is unclear. Per germline, CDR1 DFQATT and CDR2 SNEGSKA (reference sequence). The CDR3 loop spans 13 amino acids. CDR3 protein: CSARPSSYNERFF. For the CDR3, the DNA is TGCAGTGCTAGACCCAGCTCCTACAATGAGCGGTTCTTC.

The chain employs TRBV5-1 and TRBJ2-5; 9 nucleotides line up with TRBD1. The CDR3 sequence is 14 residues long. The V gene's germline CDR1 is SGHRS and CDR2 YFSETQ. The V and J ends lost 4 bases and 6 bases, in that order; junction bases with no gene match: 7. The CDR3 region is CASSLDRGRQTQYF. Written as DNA, the CDR3 is TGCGCCAGCAGCCTTGACAGGGGGAGGCAGACCCAGTACTTC.

Only a few counts were recorded for this clonotype. This CDR3 reads CASVRLGTSGNNEQFF. The DNA for the CDR3 is TGTGCCAGCGTACGGCTCGGGACTAGCGGAAACAATGAGCAGTTCTTC. The gene calls are TRBV7-9 and TRBJ2-1; the match to TRBD2 covers 11 bases. The V gene's germline CDR1 is SEHNR and CDR2 FQNEAQ (reference sequence). CDR3 length: 16 residues. The J segment lost 5 bases and the V segment lost 8 bases, leaving 11 bases of the junction unmatched. Full variable domain (outside the CDR3, taken from reference TRBV7-9 and TRBJ2-1): DTGVSQNPRHKITKRGQNVTFRCDPISEHNRLYWYRQTLGQGPEFLTYFQNEAQLEKSRLLSDRFSAERPKGSFSTLEIQRTEQGDSAMYLCASVRLGTSGNNEQFFGPGTRLTVL.

With respect to this clonotype: An end of the junction does not agree with germline; a read error may underlie this. The chain is built from TRBV27 and TRBJ2-6, with D maybe TRBD1 (5 bases). The germline V gene has CDR1 MNHEY and CDR2 SMNVEV (reference sequence). CDR3 length: 16 amino acids. This CDR3 reads CASSSLGSGGANVPTF. The DNA of the CDR3 is TGTGCCAGCAGTTCCCTCGGTTCAGGTGGGGCCAACGTCCCGACTTTC.

This clonotype occurred a few times. The chain couples TRBV6-5 to TRBJ2-7; TRBD2 is a possible D gene (6 bases). In germline, CDR1 is MNHEY, CDR2 SVGAGI. Trimming took 4 bases from V and 3 from J, leaving 10 bases between them. This CDR3 comprises 13 residues. CDR3 in DNA: TGTGCCAGCAGTTCCCAGCGGGTCTACGAGCAGTACTTC. It codes for CASSSQRVYEQYF.

This clonotype was picked up many times. The CDR3 DNA reads TGTGCCAGCAGTTTGTGGGACGGAATGAACACTGAAGCTTTCTTT. Protein sequence: CASSLWDGMNTEAFF. V is TRBV28 and J is TRBJ1-1, with D maybe TRBD1 (5 bases). Germline CDR1 and CDR2: MDHEN and SYDVKM. The CDR3 contains 15 residues. V was cut by 3 bases and J by 0 bases, with 11 bases left in between.

The chain joins TRBV7-6 to TRBJ1-6; D remains unclear. With 5 bases removed from V and 3 bases from J, the gap between germline ends came to 14 bases. Germline V lookup: CDR1 SGHVS, CDR2 FNYEAQ. The CDR3 runs to 16 residues. CDR3 sequence: CASSLQKFSYNSPLHF. CDR3 in DNA: TGTGCCAGCAGCCTCCAGAAATTCAGCTATAATTCACCCCTCCACTTT.

This clonotype was seen repeatedly, ten times or more. The chain employs TRBV5-5 and TRBJ2-2; TRBD1 might be the D (6 bases). V was clipped by 0 bases and J by 0 bases, with 9 bases between them. CDR3 length: 16 amino acids. Germline-derived CDR1 and CDR2 are SGHKS and YYEKEE (reference sequence). CDR3 amino acids: CASSLERGSNTGELFF. CDR3 nucleotide sequence: TGTGCCAGCAGCTTGGAGAGGGGGTCGAACACCGGGGAGCTGTTTTTT.

The J gene is TRBJ2-7, the V gene TRBV29-1; D unclear. The ends were cut back, 1 base at V and 3 bases at J, with 10 bases in the middle. The germline gives CDR1 SQVTM, CDR2 ANQGSEA. The CDR3 covers 13 residues. CDR3 coding DNA: TGCAGCGTTGAAGGAACGGATGGCTACGAGCAGTACTTC. Translated, it gives CSVEGTDGYEQYF.

The chain employs TRBV4-1 and TRBJ1-2, with D possibly being TRBD1 (5 bases). The CDR3 consists of 15 residues. The germline V gene has CDR1 MGHRA and CDR2 YSYEKL. The germline V and J ends were trimmed by 1 base and 2 bases, with 11 bases remaining between them. The CDR3 sequence is CASSQAWGLNYGYTF. The CDR3 region has the DNA TGCGCCAGCAGCCAAGCTTGGGGGTTGAACTATGGCTACACCTTC.

At least ten counts were recorded for this clonotype. The junction does not match germline at one end; this may be a read error. The chain carries TRBV6-5 and TRBJ2-1; D is undetermined. The germline V gene has CDR1 MNHEY and CDR2 SVGAGI. The CDR3 has 13 residues. The CDR3 is CASSNSQRHEQFF. Written as DNA, the CDR3 is TGTGCCAGCAGTAACTCCCAACGCCATGAGCAGTTCTTC.